The subject of this entry is one TCR beta chain. The antigen it recognizes is unknown. No qualities accompany the bases; no much larger clone lies one base away. Trimming at the junction amounts to 0 bases on V and 7 bases on J, and the germline ends lie 11 bases apart. The germline V gene gives CDR1 as SGHTA and CDR2 as FQGNSA. The CDR3 runs 14 residues from the cysteine to the phenylalanine. Just the 42-base CDR3 DNA is kept, in frame starting at base 1. Library preparation employed 5' RACE. TCRdb records Illumina HiSeq 2500 as the sequencer. A second PCR of about 7 to 12 cycles was run with a J-beta primer mix and a sample-barcoded 5' primer. A template-switch 5' adaptor carrying 12 random nucleotides introduced a unique molecular identifier onto each TCR beta cDNA molecule. Each sample yielded at least 3 million CDR3-containing paired-end reads. First-strand cDNA was synthesized from all RNA with the Mint cDNA synthesis kit, primed by a TRBC-specific oligonucleotide. After uracil-DNA glycosylase treatment, a first 18-cycle PCR used universal primers M1SS and BC2_uni_R on all cDNA. Turning to the authors' computational methods: Normalization of each sample was performed by random selection of 1 million high-quality reads, each carrying a distinct molecular identifier. Instead of being binned into consensus sequences, reads with shared molecular identifiers were discarded. MiTCR, with a Q25 quality threshold and the strictest error-elimination algorithm, was used for CDR3 identification, clonotype clustering and error correction. A nonparametric unseen species model with Euler transformation was used to estimate a lower bound on total TCR beta diversity. TCRdb applied fastp at Q25 and MiXCR to the public reads, then kept only in-frame beta chains. Identical CDR3 protein sequences are pooled into one entry, listed with their most common genes and DNA. The V and J calls, along with clone size, are taken from TCRdb and not from the paper's own processing. Here the sample has fewer than 900,000 distinct CDR3 sequences; 49% occur a single time. Around 32% of the sample lies in the top ten.

This specimen belongs to a study of blood T cells in healthy people across ages (dated by TCRdb to the mid-2010s). About the full investigation: In model experiments, roughly one uniquely barcoded TCR beta cDNA molecule per two T cells was captured by template switching. Using deep sequencing normalized with unique cDNA molecular identifiers, the study measured how TCR beta repertoire diversity changes with age. Four age groups were formed from the donors: young (average about 16 years), middle-aged (approximately 42), aged (over 55) and long-lived (82). To avoid experimental bias, donors of different ages were spread randomly across the sequencing lanes. Two additional independent replicas of 1 million unique cDNA reads from the same blood draw were analyzed for two donors (one aged 18 to 29 and one aged 80 or older). Overall study outcomes, separate from this receptor: The percentage of naive T cells measured by flow cytometry correlated strongly with observed TCR beta diversity. Total diversity estimates from one million sequenced T cells were considered lower bounds and underestimates. The long-lived group showed more naive CD4+ T cells, fewer expanded clones and increased TCR diversity than the aged group, suggesting age selection. Donor CMV infection status was unknown, potentially confounding age-related changes in expanded clonotypes. Because profiling used bulk unsorted PBMCs, naive and antigen-experienced compartments could not be compared conclusively. As age increased, observed TCR beta diversity per million T cells dropped in a roughly linear way, and a significant reduction was already evident by age around 41.

Donors were approximately 42 systemically healthy Caucasian individuals from Russia aged roughly 6 to 100 years. Each donor gave around 9.8 milliliters of peripheral blood, collected into EDTA-treated Vacutainer tubes. PBMCs were isolated by Ficoll-Paque density-gradient centrifugation, with at least 6 million obtained per sample. Total RNA, at least 5 micrograms per sample, was extracted from PBMCs with Trizol reagent. Naive CD45RAhigh/CD27high T cell percentages were measured by flow cytometry on a PBMC aliquot from every donor. This sequence was found in a woman in her fifties or sixties in good health. This sequence uses TRBV7-2 and TRBJ2-3, with TRBD2 as a weak D call on 6 bases. The sequenced sample was blood. The CDR3 region: CASSLAGGINTQYF. The bases are TGTGCCAGCAGCTTAGCCGGGGGAATAAATACGCAGTATTTT.